A selection of T cell receptor beta chains follows, all from one sample in a study of cytomegalovirus exposure and HLA in healthy donors. The protocol was immunoSEQ multiplex PCR, while the TCRdb copy is restricted to in-frame clones and leaves out a portion. The sample yields some 130,000 clones, roughly 10% seen once. The sequenced material came from PBMCs. The receptors here all came from a man aged 50-59 years in good health and CMV-seronegative. Both conserved end residues are part of each CDR3. Each record gives: V gene, clone size, D gene, J gene, CDR3 DNA, CDR3 protein. The D gene is left open where the match is weak. Size tells how often a clone was seen (once, few, many) or the class of an expanded clone, and some rows leave it out.

>TRBV7-9|few|TRBD1|TRBJ2-7
TGTGCCAGCAGCTTAACGGGACAGCAAACCTACGAGCAGTACTTC
CASSLTGQQTYEQYF
>TRBV27|-|TRBD2|TRBJ2-3
TGTGCCAGCAGTTTCTCGACTAGCGGGAGCGAAATTAGCACAGATACGCAGTATTTT
CASSFSTSGSEISTDTQYF
>TRBV5-4|many|-|TRBJ1-4
TGTGCCAGCAGCTTGGGGGATTCCCCGGGGGAAAAACTGTTTTTT
CASSLGDSPGEKLFF
>TRBV5-3|-|TRBD1|TRBJ1-5
TGTGCCAGAAGCCTGGGACAGGGGGATCAGCCCCAGCATTTT
CARSLGQGDQPQHF
>TRBV19|-|TRBD2|TRBJ2-2
TGTGCCAGTAGTATGGGAGCGGGAGGACCAAACACCGGGGAGCTGTTTTTT
CASSMGAGGPNTGELFF
>TRBV10-2|few|-|TRBJ1-1
TGCGCCAGCAGTGAGTCGTTTGCGGTGGGGACATCCGGTCCGGGCACTGAAGCTTTCTTT
CASSESFAVGTSGPGTEAFF
>TRBV5-5|-|TRBD1|TRBJ1-2
TGTGCCAGCAGCTTCCTCGGACAGGGGAACTATGGCTACACCTTC
CASSFLGQGNYGYTF
>TRBV27|few|TRBD1|TRBJ2-3
TGTGCCAGCAGTTTATCCAGGGGGAGCACAGATACGCAGTATTTT
CASSLSRGSTDTQYF
>TRBV9|few|-|TRBJ2-1
TGTGCCAGCAGCGTAGTGAGAGAGGGCAATGAGCAGTTCTTC
CASSVVREGNEQFF
>TRBV4-2|few|TRBD1|TRBJ2-1
TGTGCCAGCAGCCAAGAGCGGCGAGAGGACAGGGGGTCGAATGAGCAGTTCTTC
CASSQERREDRGSNEQFF
>TRBV6-6|few|-|TRBJ2-1
TGTGCCAGCAGTTACGACGAACCGGGGGAGCAGTTCTTC
CASSYDEPGEQFF
>TRBV2|-|TRBD1|TRBJ1-5
TGTGCCAGCAGCTGGGACAGGAAAATCTCGAAACATTTT
CASSWDRKISKHF
>TRBV29-1|-|TRBD1|TRBJ1-2
TGCAGCGCGAGGACAGGCTCTAACCATGGCTACACCTTC
CSARTGSNHGYTF
>TRBV11-1|-|-|TRBJ2-3
TGTGCCAGCAGCTTAGCGGGGCCAGATACGCAGTATTTT
CASSLAGPDTQYF
>TRBV11-2|-|-|TRBJ2-7
TGTGCCAGCAGCTTAGACAGGCCTCCCTACGAGCAGTACTTC
CASSLDRPPYEQYF
>TRBV7-9|few|TRBD1|TRBJ2-3
TGTGCCAGCAGCTCCTGGGACAGGGAAAGCACAGATACGCAGTATTTT
CASSSWDRESTDTQYF
>TRBV19|few|TRBD2|TRBJ2-2
TGTGCCAGTAGTATTTCCCTAGCGGGAGGGCTCACCGGGGAGCTGTTTTTT
CASSISLAGGLTGELFF
>TRBV4-1|few|TRBD1|TRBJ1-4
TGCGCCAGCAGCCAAGACGGGACAGGGGGCATCACTAATGAAAAACTGTTTTTT
CASSQDGTGGITNEKLFF
>TRBV9|few|-|TRBJ1-1
TGTGCCAGCAGCTCCCTATCATCGGGGGGAGGAACTGAAGCTTTCTTT
CASSSLSSGGGTEAFF
>TRBV18|few|TRBD1|TRBJ1-5
TGTGCCAGCTCACCACCGGGACAGCCTCCCAATCAGCCCCAGCATTTT
CASSPPGQPPNQPQHF
>TRBV7-8|-|TRBD1|TRBJ2-7
TGTGCCAGCAGCTTAGTGGGACAGGGGGCCGATTACGAGCAGTACTTC
CASSLVGQGADYEQYF
>TRBV29-1|-|TRBD1|TRBJ1-2
TGCAGCGGACAGGGAAGTCGGGGCTACACCTTC
CSGQGSRGYTF
>TRBV2|-|TRBD2|TRBJ2-3
TGTGCCAGCAGTCTTCGACTAGCGGGGACCACAGATACGCAGTATTTT
CASSLRLAGTTDTQYF
>TRBV5-1|few|TRBD2|TRBJ2-1
TGCGCCAGCAGCCCGGGGGGTACCTACAATGAGCAGTTCTTC
CASSPGGTYNEQFF
>TRBV5-1|-|-|TRBJ2-1
TGCGCCAGCAGCTTGGCCAAGAGCTCCTACAATGAGCAGTTCTTC
CASSLAKSSYNEQFF
>TRBV30|-|-|TRBJ2-7
TGTGCCTGGGGGGCAGGGGTCTACGAGCAGTACTTC
CAWGAGVYEQYF
>TRBV15|-|TRBD2|TRBJ2-3
TGTGCCATCCAACCGGGACTAAAGGTCACAGATACGCAGTATTTT
CAIQPGLKVTDTQYF
>TRBV5-1|few|TRBD1|TRBJ2-1
TGCGCCAGCAGCTTCGACAGGGTGCCCTTCAATGAGCAGTTCTTC
CASSFDRVPFNEQFF
>TRBV28|-|-|TRBJ2-3
TGTGCCAGCCTTCGGTGGGGAGGTAGCACAGATACGCAGTATTTT
CASLRWGGSTDTQYF
>TRBV27|-|-|TRBJ1-2
TGTGCCAGCAGCGTAGCAGGGGTCGGGGGCTACACCTTC
CASSVAGVGGYTF
>TRBV5-1|-|TRBD1|TRBJ2-6
TGCGCCAGCAGCTTGGCGGGGAACAGGGGAAGTGGCTCTGGGGCCAACGTCCTGACTTTC
CASSLAGNRGSGSGANVLTF
>TRBV7-3|few|TRBD2|TRBJ2-1
TGTGCCAGCAGCCTCTTAGCGGGAGGGCCGGTCAATGAGCAGTTCTTC
CASSLLAGGPVNEQFF
>TRBV6-5|-|-|TRBJ1-1
TGTGCCAGCAGTTACGTGCCCAGGGTCGTTTCAGAAGCTTTCTTT
CASSYVPRVVSEAFF
>TRBV6-4|few|TRBD1|TRBJ2-1
TGTGCCAGCAGTGAGGACAGGGGGCCCTACAATGAGCAGTTCTTC
CASSEDRGPYNEQFF
>TRBV19|-|-|TRBJ1-1
TGTGCCAGTAGTAAACTCGGGACTGAAGCTTTCTTT
CASSKLGTEAFF
>TRBV6-5|-|-|TRBJ1-5
TGTGCCAGCAGTCGGGGTGGGCCCCAGCATTTT
CASSRGGPQHF
>TRBV4-2|-|TRBD2|TRBJ2-5
TGTGCCAGCAGCCAAGATTATACTAGCGGCGGGGAGACCCAGTACTTC
CASSQDYTSGGETQYF
>TRBV14|-|TRBD2|TRBJ2-7
TGTGCCAGCAGCCCGAGTGGACTAGCGGGAGGCGAGCAGTACTTC
CASSPSGLAGGEQYF
>TRBV9|-|-|TRBJ1-3
TGTGCCAGCAGCGTGACAGCAGGAAACACCATATATTTT
CASSVTAGNTIYF
>TRBV5-4|few|TRBD1|TRBJ2-7
TGTGCCAGCAGCCAATCGACAGGGGTGTCCTACGAGCAGTACTTC
CASSQSTGVSYEQYF
>TRBV20-1|-|-|TRBJ2-5
TGCAGTGCTCTCGCGGAGACCCAGTACTTC
CSALAETQYF
>TRBV7-2|few|TRBD1|TRBJ2-5
TGTGCCAGCAGCCTCCAGGGGGCGGGGGAGACCCAGTACTTC
CASSLQGAGETQYF
>TRBV18|few|TRBD1|TRBJ1-2
TGTGCCAGCTCACTGGGGACAGGGGGAGATGGCTACACCTTC
CASSLGTGGDGYTF
>TRBV11-1|few|-|TRBJ2-3
TGTGCCAGCAGCTCCTGGACTCGGGCGACAGATACGCAGTATTTT
CASSSWTRATDTQYF
>TRBV28|few|TRBD2|TRBJ2-4
TGTGCCAGCAGTCCCCTCATCGTAAGCGGGACTAAATTCAAAAACATTCAGTACTTC
CASSPLIVSGTKFKNIQYF
>TRBV2|-|-|TRBJ1-1
TGTGCCAGCAGTGTCTTCCTGAACACTGAAGCTTTCTTT
CASSVFLNTEAFF